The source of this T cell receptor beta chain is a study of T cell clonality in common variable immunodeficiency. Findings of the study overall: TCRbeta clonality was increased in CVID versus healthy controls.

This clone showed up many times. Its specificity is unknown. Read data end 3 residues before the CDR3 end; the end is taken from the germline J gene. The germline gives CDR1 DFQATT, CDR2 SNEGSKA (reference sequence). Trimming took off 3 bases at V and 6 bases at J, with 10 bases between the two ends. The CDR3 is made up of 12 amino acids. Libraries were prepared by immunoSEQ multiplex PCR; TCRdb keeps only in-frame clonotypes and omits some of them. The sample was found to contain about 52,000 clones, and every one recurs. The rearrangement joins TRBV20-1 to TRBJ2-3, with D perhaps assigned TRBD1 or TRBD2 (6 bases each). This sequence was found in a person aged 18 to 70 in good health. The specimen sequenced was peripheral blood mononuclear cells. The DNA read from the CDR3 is TGCAGTGCTAGGCAGGGGAGGGATACG. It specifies CSARQGRDT. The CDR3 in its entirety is CSARQGRDTQYF.